These T cell receptor beta chains were read from a single sample in a study of blood T cell repertoires in COVID-19. Using immunoSEQ multiplex PCR, the repertoire was profiled, and TCRdb retains in-frame clones only, with some absent. The sample carries about 190,000 clones, 82% recorded once. Sequencing input: peripheral blood. These TCRs come from an older woman with COVID-19, enrolled during active disease. The CDR3 runs from the conserved cysteine through the conserved F or W. The D gene is left open where the match is weak. Some rows mark clone size as missing; the rest say once, few, many or name a class of expanded clone.

v_call	clone_size	d_call	j_call	cdr3_nt	cdr3_aa
TRBV6-5	NA	NA	TRBJ1-1	TGTGCCAGCAGTTACTCCCCGGACAGTGAAGCTTTCTTT	CASSYSPDSEAFF
TRBV7-9	NA	TRBD1	TRBJ1-2	TGTGCCAGCAGCTTAGCACCGGGACAGATTTACGCTAACTATGGCTACACCTTC	CASSLAPGQIYANYGYTF
TRBV28	NA	TRBD1	TRBJ2-2	TGTGCCAGCAGCCATGCGACAGGGGGCTACACCGGGGAGCTGTTTTTT	CASSHATGGYTGELFF
TRBV2	NA	TRBD2	TRBJ2-1	TGTGCCACCATCGGGACTAGCGGGAGGGATGAGCAGTTCTTC	CATIGTSGRDEQFF
TRBV19	NA	NA	TRBJ1-3	TGTGCCAGTAGTCCTTACCAGGTTTTCATCGGAAACACCATATATTTT	CASSPYQVFIGNTIYF
TRBV3-1/TRBV3-2	once	NA	TRBJ1-1	TGTGCCAGCAGCCAAGATCGGGGGGCAGAGGGGGAAGCTTTCTTT	CASSQDRGAEGEAFF
TRBV19	NA	NA	TRBJ1-1	TGTGCCAGTAGTATGGAGGGGATCGTAACTGAAGCTTTCTTT	CASSMEGIVTEAFF
TRBV5-1	NA	NA	TRBJ2-2	TGCGCCAGCAGCTTGGCCCTACCTTCGAACACCGGGGAGCTGTTTTTT	CASSLALPSNTGELFF
TRBV7-8	NA	TRBD1	TRBJ1-4	TGTGCCAGCAGCTTGGACAGGGGCGAAAAACTGTTTTTT	CASSLDRGEKLFF
TRBV5-8	NA	NA	TRBJ2-1	TGTGCCAGCAGCTGGCCCTACAATGAGCAGTTCTTC	CASSWPYNEQFF
TRBV18	NA	NA	TRBJ2-6	TGTGCCAGCTCGGCAGGGTCTGGGGCCAACGTCCTGACTTTC	CASSAGSGANVLTF
TRBV5-4	once	NA	TRBJ2-2	TGTGCCAGCAGCTTACCGGGACTTACCACCGGGGAGCTGTTTTTT	CASSLPGLTTGELFF
TRBV28	NA	NA	TRBJ2-1	TGTGCCAGCAGTCCGGGAGCTGGTTATACCACTGGCTACAATGAGCAGTTCTTC	CASSPGAGYTTGYNEQFF
TRBV4-3	NA	NA	TRBJ1-1	TGCGCCAGCAGCCAAGATGTACAGGTAAACACTGAAGCTTTCTTT	CASSQDVQVNTEAFF
TRBV5-4	NA	TRBD1	TRBJ2-5	TGTGCCAGCAGCCCACCGGGACAGCGGCAAGAGACCCAGTACTTC	CASSPPGQRQETQYF
TRBV19	NA	TRBD1	TRBJ2-7	TGTGCCAGTAAACGACAGGGGGACTACGAGCAGTACTTC	CASKRQGDYEQYF
TRBV7-2	NA	TRBD2	TRBJ2-1	TGTGCCAGCAGACCTGAGCCTAGCGGGCGCAATGAGCAGTTCTTC	CASRPEPSGRNEQFF
TRBV5-1	NA	TRBD2	TRBJ2-7	TGCGCCAGCAGCCTCACCGTGGGACTAGCGGACGACTCCTACGAGCAGTACTTC	CASSLTVGLADDSYEQYF
TRBV5-1	once	TRBD1	TRBJ1-1	TGCGCCAGCAGCTTGGGGGACAGGGATGCGACTGAAGCTTTCTTT	CASSLGDRDATEAFF
TRBV28	NA	TRBD1	TRBJ2-1	TGTGCCAACCGGACAGGGAAAGAGGATGAGCAGTTCTTC	CANRTGKEDEQFF
TRBV7-2	NA	NA	TRBJ1-4	TGTGCCAGCAGCTTAGTGGCGGGCCAGATTAATGAAAAACTGTTTTTT	CASSLVAGQINEKLFF
TRBV7-2	once	TRBD1	TRBJ1-5	TGTGCCAGCAGCTCCCAGGGGGCCGGGCAGCCCCAGCATTTT	CASSSQGAGQPQHF
TRBV5-1	NA	TRBD1	TRBJ1-6	TGCGCCAGCAGCTCACGACAGGGGTCAAATTCACCCCTCCACTTT	CASSSRQGSNSPLHF
TRBV29-1	NA	TRBD2	TRBJ2-1	TGCAGCGTTGGTGTTAGCGGGGGCAATGAGCAGTTCTTC	CSVGVSGGNEQFF
TRBV12-3/TRBV12-4	NA	TRBD1	TRBJ1-1	TGTGCCAGCAGTTTCCCGGGACAGGCTGAAGCTTTCTTT	CASSFPGQAEAFF